These T cell receptor beta chains were read from a single sample in a study of regulatory T cells in long-lasting Graves disease. Each CDR3 protein is one row after TCRdb ran MiXCR on the multiplex PCR reads. This sample yields over 300,000 distinct CDR3 sequences, of which about 18% are seen a single time; approximately 31% belongs to the top ten. The input for sequencing was peripheral blood mononuclear cells (PBMCs), taken when the disease was refractory, from a patient treated with antithyroid drugs. The receptor set was obtained from a female donor with Graves disease. CDR3s include the opening cysteine and the closing phenylalanine or tryptophan. Each record gives: J gene, V gene, D gene, clone size, CDR3 DNA, CDR3 protein. A D gene is named only where the DNA matches it firmly. Some rows mark clone size as missing; the rest say once, few, many or name a class of expanded clone.

TRBJ1-6 | TRBV5-5 | . | . | TGTGCCAGCAGCATGGGGGCAGGGTCAGGATCACCCCTCCACTTT | CASSMGAGSGSPLHF
TRBJ1-2 | TRBV6-1 | TRBD1 | many | TGTGCCAGCAGGTCTTTGGACAGGGAGTACTATGGCTACACCTTC | CASRSLDREYYGYTF
TRBJ2-5 | TRBV7-8 | . | many | TGTGCCAGCAGCCCTAGGGGGGTGGGGCAAGAGACCCAGTACTTC | CASSPRGVGQETQYF
TRBJ1-2 | TRBV27 | . | many | TGTGCCAGCAGTTTATCCGGAAACTATGGCTACACCTTC | CASSLSGNYGYTF
TRBJ2-7 | TRBV27 | . | many | TGTGCCAGCAGTTTCAAGCGGAGCTCCTACGAGCAGTACTTC | CASSFKRSSYEQYF
TRBJ1-1 | TRBV3-2 | . | once | TGTGCCAGCAGCCAAGGGGCAAATGAAGCTTTCTTT | CASSQGANEAFF
TRBJ1-1 | TRBV6-1 | . | many | TGTGCCAGCAACGGGGGAACAATCTACACTGAAGCTTTCTTT | CASNGGTIYTEAFF
TRBJ1-6 | TRBV5-1 | . | few | TGCGCCAGCAGCTTGGGCCTTTCGAGCTCCTATAATTCACCCCTCCACTTT | CASSLGLSSSYNSPLHF
TRBJ2-7 | TRBV5-1 | TRBD2 | many | TGCGCCAGCAGCGACCCTAGCGGCAATTTCTACGAGCAGTACTTC | CASSDPSGNFYEQYF
TRBJ1-4 | TRBV12-3/TRBV12-4 | TRBD1 | many | TGTGCCAGCACCCGGGACAGGTCGGGTGAAAAACTGTTTTTT | CASTRDRSGEKLFF
TRBJ2-7 | TRBV6-1 | . | many | TGTGCCAGCAGGACAGTTACTACCTACGAGCAGTACTTC | CASRTVTTYEQYF
TRBJ2-5 | TRBV2 | TRBD2 | many | TGTGCCAGCAGCTGGGGGGGGGGTCCTCAAGAGACCCAGTACTTC | CASSWGGGPQETQYF
TRBJ2-7 | TRBV5-1 | TRBD1 | . | TGCGCCAGCAGCTTGGTGGGACAGGACGACTCCTACGAGCAGTACTTC | CASSLVGQDDSYEQYF
TRBJ1-5 | TRBV6-5 | . | . | TGTGCCAGCAGTTACCGGCAGCTCAATCAGCCCCAGCATTTT | CASSYRQLNQPQHF
TRBJ1-6 | TRBV11-1 | TRBD1 | . | TGCGCCAGCAGCTTGGAGGGGGACAGGGGTTCACCCCTCCACTTT | CASSLEGDRGSPLHF
TRBJ1-5 | TRBV20-1 | TRBD1 | . | TGCAGTGCTATTCAGGGGGCGGGAGGTCAGCCCCAGCATTTT | CSAIQGAGGQPQHF